One T cell receptor (beta chain) is described in this entry. CDR1 MGHDK and CDR2 SYGVNS come from the germline V gene. The CDR3 covers 13 residues. V lost 10 bases, J lost 5 bases, and 10 bases stayed unmatched. Primers for the PCR totalled 60 Vbeta and 13 Jbeta. The repertoire was sequenced with immunoSEQ multiplex PCR; TCRdb's copy has only in-frame clones and lacks some. The profile shows a few hundred thousand clones, 80% of them singletons. These data come from a study of cytomegalovirus exposure and HLA in healthy donors. The chain recombines TRBV25-1 with TRBJ2-5; 7 bases map to TRBD2. This clonotype originated in a girl aged 2-10 years in good health and CMV-seronegative. Sequencing was carried out using PBMCs. CDR3 sequence: CATSRRGGETQYF. DNA of the CDR3: TGTGCCACCTCGAGGCGGGGAGGGGAGACCCAGTACTTC.